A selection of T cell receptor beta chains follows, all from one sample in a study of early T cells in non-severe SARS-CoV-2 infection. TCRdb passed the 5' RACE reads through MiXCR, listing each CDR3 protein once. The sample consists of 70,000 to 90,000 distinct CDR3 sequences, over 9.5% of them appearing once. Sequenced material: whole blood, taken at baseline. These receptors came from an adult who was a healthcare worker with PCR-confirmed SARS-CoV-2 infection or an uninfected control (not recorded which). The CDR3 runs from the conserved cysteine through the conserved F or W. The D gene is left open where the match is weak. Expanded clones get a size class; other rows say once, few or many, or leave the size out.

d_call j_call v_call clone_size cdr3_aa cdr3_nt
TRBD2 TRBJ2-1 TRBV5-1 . CATAAGTSYNEQFF TGCGCCACCGCAGCGGGAACTTCCTACAATGAGCAGTTCTTC
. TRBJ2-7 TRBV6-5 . CASSYTGTGIYEQYF TGTGCCAGCAGTTACACGGGGACGGGAATATACGAGCAGTACTTC
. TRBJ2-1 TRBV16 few CASSQTRDNEQFF TGTGCCAGCAGCCAGACTAGAGATAATGAGCAGTTCTTC
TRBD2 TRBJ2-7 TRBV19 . CASSTRASGRSEQYF TGTGCCAGTAGTACCCGGGCTAGCGGGAGATCGGAGCAGTACTTC
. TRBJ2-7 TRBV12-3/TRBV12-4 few CASSLNVAYEQYF TGTGCCAGCAGTTTAAACGTCGCCTACGAGCAGTACTTC
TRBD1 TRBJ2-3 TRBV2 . CASTTDRANTDTQYF TGTGCCAGCACCACCGACAGGGCCAACACAGATACGCAGTATTTT
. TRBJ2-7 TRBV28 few CASGPKYEQYF TGTGCCAGTGGCCCCAAGTACGAGCAGTACTTC
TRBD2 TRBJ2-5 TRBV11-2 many CASSSHSGRARETQYF TGTGCCAGCAGCTCTCATAGCGGGAGGGCCCGAGAGACCCAGTACTTC
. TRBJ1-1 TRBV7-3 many CASSLTRSLNTEAFF TGTGCCAGCAGCCTCACGAGGTCCCTGAACACTGAAGCTTTCTTT
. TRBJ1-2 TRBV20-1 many CSARVLKEAGGDYGYTF TGCAGTGCTAGAGTCCTTAAAGAGGCGGGTGGCGACTATGGCTACACCTTC
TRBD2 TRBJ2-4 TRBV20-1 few CSARSGLVGAKNIQYF TGCAGTGCTAGATCGGGACTAGTCGGCGCCAAAAACATTCAGTACTTC
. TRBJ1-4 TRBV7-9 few CASSLGPAGTSNEKLFF TGTGCCAGCAGCTTAGGACCCGCCGGGACCTCAAATGAAAAACTGTTTTTT
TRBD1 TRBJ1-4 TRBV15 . CATSRIVGQGYEKLFF TGTGCCACCAGCAGAATCGTGGGACAGGGCTATGAAAAACTGTTTTTT
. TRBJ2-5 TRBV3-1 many CASSPHVAGETQYF TGTGCCAGCAGCCCCCATGTAGCAGGGGAGACCCAGTACTTC
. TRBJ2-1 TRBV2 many CASSDSKLPEQFF TGTGCCAGCAGTGATTCTAAGCTGCCGGAGCAGTTCTTC